Below are 20 T cell receptor beta chains sequenced from a single sample in a study of patients and donors after allogeneic stem cell transplantation. TCRdb itself ran the RT-PCR reads through MiXCR, one entry per CDR3 protein. The sample lists fewer than 95,000 distinct CDR3 sequences; roughly 5.2% were seen once. What was sequenced was blood, either unsorted or a sorted T cell fraction (not recorded which). These TCRs come from a human donor who was either an allogeneic HSCT recipient or a stem cell or donor lymphocyte infusion donor (not recorded which). It is not recorded whose cells these are; they may come from a transplant donor.

This clonotype was detected many times. V is TRBV5-1 and J is TRBJ1-1, with a possible D match to TRBD1 (6 bases). The germline V and J ends were trimmed by 0 bases and 5 bases, with 11 bases remaining between them. This CDR3 has 14 amino acids. The germline V gene has CDR1 SGHRS and CDR2 YFSETQ. The CDR3 DNA reads TGCGCCAGCAGCTTGGACGGGGGGGCGACTGAAGCTTTCTTT. This codes for CASSLDGGATEAFF.

The genes are TRBV2 and TRBJ1-3; 7 positions match TRBD1. V was pared by 7 bases and J by 4 bases, with 7 bases of the junction left unmatched. The germline CDR1 and CDR2 sequences are SNHLY and FYNNEI. The CDR3 has 14 amino acids. The CDR3 sequence is CASTTGTVGNTIYF. The CDR3 coding sequence is TGTGCCAGCACAACCGGGACAGTAGGAAACACCATATATTTT. The full variable domain, rest sourced from reference TRBV2 and TRBJ1-3, is EPEVTQTPSHQVTQMGQEVILRCVPISNHLYFYWYRQILGQKVEFLVSFYNNEISEKSEIFDDQFSVERPDGSNFTLKIRSTKLEDSAMYFCASTTGTVGNTIYFGEGSWLTVV.

At least ten counts were recorded for this clonotype. The chain combines TRBV2 with TRBJ1-1, with D perhaps matching TRBD1 (6 bases). The CDR3 contains 17 residues. Germline loops: CDR1 SNHLY, CDR2 FYNNEI. Trimming stripped 6 bases from V and 5 bases from J, with 25 bases between. The CDR3 sequence: CASRRSGGLNDFTEAFF. The CDR3 DNA follows: TGTGCCAGCAGGAGATCCGGGGGCCTTAATGATTTTACTGAAGCTTTCTTT.

On this clonotype itself: This may arise from a read error, as a much more abundant clone is one base away. V usage is TRBV20-1 and J usage is TRBJ2-5, with TRBD1 matching over 7 bases. Germline CDR1 and CDR2: DFQATT and SNEGSKA (reference sequence). The length of the CDR3 is 14 residues. Here the CDR3 DNA reads TGCAGTGCCACGACAGGGAGCCGCCAAGATACCCAGTACTTC. Its protein product is CSATTGSRQDTQYF.

V is TRBV29-1 and J is TRBJ1-1; D might be TRBD1 (6 bases). CDR1 SQVTM and CDR2 ANQGSEA come from the germline V gene. The CDR3 extends over 14 amino acids. Trimming shortened V by 6 bases and J by 2 bases, and 16 bases separated the two germline ends. The CDR3 bases are TGCAGCGTCAAGACCGGGACAAGTAACACTGAAGCTTTCTTT. It translates to CSVKTGTSNTEAFF.

This clonotype was recorded at least ten times. The genes are TRBV27 and TRBJ2-1; 7 bases agree with TRBD1. Germline trimming cut 2 bases from V and 4 bases from J; bases unmatched to any gene: 5. The CDR3 is 15 amino acids. Germline CDR1 is MNHEY and CDR2 is SMNVEV (reference sequence). Here the CDR3 reads CASSLRQGQYNEQFF. The CDR3 DNA sequence: TGTGCCAGCAGTTTAAGACAGGGTCAATACAATGAGCAGTTCTTC.

This clonotype was detected a few times. The V gene is TRBV6-5, the J gene TRBJ1-1; unclear D gene. Germline CDR1 is MNHEY and CDR2 is SVGAGI. The CDR3 length is 14 residues. V dropped 2 bases and J dropped 1 base, with 8 bases sitting between them. CDR3 sequence reads: CASSYRVKNTEAFF. CDR3 nucleotides: TGTGCCAGCAGTTACAGGGTTAAGAACACTGAAGCTTTCTTT.

The chain recombines TRBV28 with TRBJ2-6; D is uncertain. Germline loops: CDR1 MDHEN, CDR2 SYDVKM. V gave up 2 bases and J gave up 3 bases, with 2 bases separating them. The CDR3 has 13 residues. The CDR3, as DNA: TGTGCCAGCAGTTTAGATGGGGCCAACGTCCTGACTTTC. This gives the protein CASSLDGANVLTF.

The V gene is TRBV11-3, the J gene TRBJ2-7; D tentatively fits TRBD1 or TRBD2 (6 bases each). Germline assignment: CDR1 SGHNT and CDR2 YENEEA. The CDR3 runs to 15 residues. Trimming removed 5 bases at V and 0 bases at J, with 14 bases between. CDR3 sequence (DNA): TGTGCCAGCAGCGCCCGCTCGGGGGCCTCCTACGAGCAGTACTTC. Its translation is CASSARSGASYEQYF.

This clonotype has ten or more counts. The J gene is TRBJ2-4, the V gene TRBV15; unclear D gene. The CDR3 covers 15 residues. The germline V gene encodes CDR1 LNHNV and CDR2 YYDKDF (reference sequence). V lost 5 bases to trimming and J lost 0 bases, with 11 bases between them. The DNA of the CDR3 is TGTGCCACCAGCCCTCAGGCCCTAGCCAAAAACATTCAGTACTTC. Residues: CATSPQALAKNIQYF.

This clonotype was counted at least ten times. The J gene is TRBJ2-1, the V gene TRBV20-1; 8 bases agree with TRBD2. The CDR3 length is 15 residues. Germline CDR1 reads DFQATT; CDR2 reads SNEGSKA (reference sequence). V was clipped by 5 bases and J by 5 bases; unmatched bases: 11. The CDR3 nucleotides are TGCAGTGCTGTACATAGCGGGGAGCAACACAATGAGCAGTTCTTC. This encodes CSAVHSGEQHNEQFF.

As to this clonotype: With a much larger clone just one base away, this may be a read error. The chain joins TRBV10-2 to TRBJ2-5, with 11 positions matching TRBD2. Looked up from germline, CDR1 is WSHSY and CDR2 is SAAADI. CDR3 length: 15 amino acids. The CDR3 region has the DNA TGCGCCAGCAGTGTAGCGGGAGGGACGGAAGAGATCCAGTACTTC. It yields the protein CASSVAGGTEEIQYF.

The rearrangement uses TRBV11-1 and TRBJ2-7, with D hard to call. The CDR3 is made up of 15 amino acids. Germline V CDR1 and CDR2: SGHAT, FQDESV (reference sequence). Trimming left V 1 base short and J 3 bases short, with 13 bases between. The CDR3 nucleotides are TGTGCCAGCAGCTTAGGTCTAGGGAATGACTACGAGCAGTACTTC. As protein: CASSLGLGNDYEQYF.

This clonotype was counted a few times. A read error may produce the germline difference seen at one junction end. The V gene is TRBV7-9, the J gene TRBJ2-1, with 7 bases identical to TRBD2. This CDR3 is built from 15 residues. CDR1 and CDR2 from the germline V gene are SEHNR and FQNEAQ (reference sequence). The CDR3, as DNA: TGTGCCAACAGCTTTAAGGCGGGAGTAAGTAATGAGCAGTTCTTC. It translates to CANSFKAGVSNEQFF.

This clonotype was detected many times. This rearrangement joins TRBV6-2 or TRBV6-3 to TRBJ1-1; D is possibly TRBD1 (6 bases). CDR3 length equals 16 residues. Germline CDR1 MNHEY, CDR2 SVGEGT. V lost 2 bases to trimming and J lost 0 bases, with 13 bases between them. The CDR3 loop is CASSYPGAALNTEAFF. CDR3 DNA sequence: TGTGCCAGCAGTTACCCGGGGGCCGCCTTGAACACTGAAGCTTTCTTT.

In this sample, this clonotype turned up many times. The chain is built from TRBV19 and TRBJ2-3; 8 bases match TRBD2. The CDR3 spans 13 residues. CDR1 and CDR2 from the germline V gene are LNHDA and SQIVND (reference sequence). Unmatched junction bases numbered 0, after V lost 6 bases and J lost 1 base. The CDR3 DNA reads as TGTGCCAGTAGGACTAGCGGCACAGATACGCAGTATTTT. Its translation is CASRTSGTDTQYF. The variable domain in full, with the rest retrieved from reference TRBV19 and TRBJ2-3, is DGGITQSPKYLFRKEGQNVTLSCEQNLNHDAMYWYRQDPGQGLRLIYYSQIVNDFQKGDIAEGYSVSREKKESFPLTVTSAQKNPTAFYLCASRTSGTDTQYFGPGTRLTVL.

This clonotype was detected many times. This sequence joins TRBV2 and TRBJ1-3, with 10 bases fitting TRBD1. The V gene end was trimmed by 8 bases and the J gene end by 10 bases; junction bases not matched to a gene: 11. CDR1 and CDR2 from the germline V gene are SNHLY and FYNNEI. This CDR3 is 14 amino acids long. The CDR3 loop is CASEPGTGVRTIYF. As DNA, the CDR3 is TGTGCCAGCGAACCCGGGACAGGGGTCAGGACCATATATTTT.

This clonotype was counted at least ten times. The J gene is TRBJ2-1, the V gene TRBV11-2; D ambiguous. This CDR3 is built from 14 residues. Trimming cost V 5 bases and J 4 bases, with 12 bases left between them. Germline V gene data show CDR1 as SGHAT and CDR2 as FQNNGV. The CDR3 DNA reads TGTGCCAGCAGCCTTGAGACTGGATACAATGAGCAGTTCTTC. It specifies CASSLETGYNEQFF.

Only a few counts were recorded for this clonotype. The chain has TRBV5-4 and TRBJ1-6; TRBD1 is a possible D gene (5 bases). Looked up from germline, CDR1 is SGHNT and CDR2 is YYREEE (reference sequence). The CDR3 totals 15 residues. V lost 5 bases to trimming and J lost 10 bases, with 19 bases between them. The CDR3 is CASSETTGEESPLHF. Written as DNA, the CDR3 is TGTGCCAGCAGTGAAACCACAGGAGAAGAATCACCCCTCCACTTT.

This clonotype was recorded many times. The rearrangement links TRBV5-1 to TRBJ1-2, with 8 bases aligning to TRBD1. The V segment lost 9 bases and the J segment 3 bases; nucleotides outside the gene matches: 10. This CDR3 is built from 14 residues. Germline V gene data show CDR1 as SGHRS and CDR2 as YFSETQ. CDR3 sequence: CATSVDRADYGYTF. CDR3 coding DNA: TGCGCCACCTCCGTGGACAGGGCGGACTATGGCTACACCTTC. Looking up the rest from reference TRBV5-1 and TRBJ1-2 gives the full variable domain: KAGVTQTPRYLIKTRGQQVTLSCSPISGHRSVSWYQQTPGQGLQFLFEYFSETQRNKGNFPGRFSGRQFSNSRSEMNVSTLELGDSALYLCATSVDRADYGYTFGSGTRLTVV.